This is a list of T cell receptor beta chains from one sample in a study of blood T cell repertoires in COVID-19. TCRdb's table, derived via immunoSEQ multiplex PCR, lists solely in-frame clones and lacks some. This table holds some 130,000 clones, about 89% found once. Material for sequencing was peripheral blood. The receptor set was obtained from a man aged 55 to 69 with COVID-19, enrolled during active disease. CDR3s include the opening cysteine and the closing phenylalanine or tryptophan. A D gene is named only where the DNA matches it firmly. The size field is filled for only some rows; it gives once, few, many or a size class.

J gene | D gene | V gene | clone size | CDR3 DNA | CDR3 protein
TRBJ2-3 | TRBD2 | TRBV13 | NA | TGTGCCAGCAGCCCTCTCACCTCTACTAGCGGGGGGGCTAGCACAGATACGCAGTATTTT | CASSPLTSTSGGASTDTQYF
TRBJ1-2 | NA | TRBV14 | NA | TGTGCCAGCAGCCAAGACAGGGTGGGCTACACCTTC | CASSQDRVGYTF
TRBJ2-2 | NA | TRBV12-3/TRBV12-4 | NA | TGTGCCAGCGGACTACTTCCCGGGGAGCTGTTTTTT | CASGLLPGELFF
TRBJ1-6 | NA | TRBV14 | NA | TGTGCCAGCAGCCAAGGGCAGGGCCGCTATGGGGGCCCCCTCCACTTT | CASSQGQGRYGGPLHF
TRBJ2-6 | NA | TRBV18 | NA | TGTGCCAGCTCACCAGGTATGAGCTCTGGGGCCAACGTCCTGACTTTC | CASSPGMSSGANVLTF
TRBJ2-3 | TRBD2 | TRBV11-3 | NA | TGTGCCAGCAGCTACAGCGGGGGGCCGGGGAATACGCAGTATTTT | CASSYSGGPGNTQYF
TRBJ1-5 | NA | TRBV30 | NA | TGTGCCTGGAGTGTAGGGGGGGCGAATAATCAGCCCCAGCATTTT | CAWSVGGANNQPQHF
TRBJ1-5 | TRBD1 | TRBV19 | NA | TGTGCCAGTAGTAGTTCAGGGGGGAGCAATCAGCCCCAGCATTTT | CASSSSGGSNQPQHF
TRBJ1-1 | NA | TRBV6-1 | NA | TGTGCCAGCAGTGAAAAGGATTGGGCTCTTGACCCCAAAAACACTGAAGCTTTCTTT | CASSEKDWALDPKNTEAFF
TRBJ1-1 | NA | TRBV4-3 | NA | TGCGCCAGCAGCCAAGATTATATGAACACTGAAGCTTTCTTT | CASSQDYMNTEAFF
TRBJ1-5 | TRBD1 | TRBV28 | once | TGTGCCAGCAGTACACCGGGACAGGGATATCAGCCCCAGCATTTT | CASSTPGQGYQPQHF
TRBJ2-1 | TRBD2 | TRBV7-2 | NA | TGTGCCAGCACGGGACTCGCGGGGGGGCGGGACAATGAGCAGTTCTTC | CASTGLAGGRDNEQFF
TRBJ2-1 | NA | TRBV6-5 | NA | TGTGCCAGCAGTACCGGGTACATCGGGCAGTTCTTC | CASSTGYIGQFF
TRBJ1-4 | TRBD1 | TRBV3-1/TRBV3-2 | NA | TGTGCCAGCAGACAGGGGGGAGGAGAAAAACTGTTTTTT | CASRQGGGEKLFF
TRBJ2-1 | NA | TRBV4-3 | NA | TGCGCCAGCAGCCAAGACGGACTACGGAGGTCCAATGAGCAGTTCTTC | CASSQDGLRRSNEQFF
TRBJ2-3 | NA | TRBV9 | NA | TGTGCCAGCAGCGGTATTTCTAGCACAGATACGCAGTATTTT | CASSGISSTDTQYF
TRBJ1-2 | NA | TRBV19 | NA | TGTGCCAGTAGTATAGGCCTGGGGGGGGCCGGTGGCTACACCTTC | CASSIGLGGAGGYTF
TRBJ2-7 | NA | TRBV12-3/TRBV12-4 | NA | TGTGCCAGCAGAGAGCAGGGCGAGCAGTACTTC | CASREQGEQYF
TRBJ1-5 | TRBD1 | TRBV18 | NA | TGTGCCAGCTCACCCTCGACAGGGGTAGGAAATCAGCCCCAGCATTTT | CASSPSTGVGNQPQHF
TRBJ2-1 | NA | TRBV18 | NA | TGTGCCAGCTCAAACTACAGGGATAATGAGCAGTTCTTC | CASSNYRDNEQFF